The table lists the clone carrying this T cell receptor beta chain with a few counts. This specimen comes from a study of blood T cell repertoires in COVID-19. In the study overall: From T cells, B-cell-depleted T cells, or PBMCs came the material, which was cDNA or gDNA.

This CDR3 spans 16 amino acids. Trimming pared 6 bases from V and 7 bases from J, leaving 21 bases between. Germline V lookup: CDR1 KGHDR, CDR2 SFDVKD. TCRdb's copy holds only in-frame clones and misses some; the assay was immunoSEQ multiplex PCR. The sample gives 81,000 or so clones, 75% to 85% of which show up once; roughly 9.6% is in the top ten. This chain connects TRBV24-1 to TRBJ2-1; D is possibly TRBD2 (5 bases). Sequenced input: peripheral blood. This sequence was found in a man aged 50-59 years with COVID-19, enrolled during active disease. The CDR3 sequence is CATSLGGSSEGNEQFF. CDR3 DNA: TGTGCCACCAGTCTTGGTGGTAGCTCCGAGGGTAATGAGCAGTTCTTC.